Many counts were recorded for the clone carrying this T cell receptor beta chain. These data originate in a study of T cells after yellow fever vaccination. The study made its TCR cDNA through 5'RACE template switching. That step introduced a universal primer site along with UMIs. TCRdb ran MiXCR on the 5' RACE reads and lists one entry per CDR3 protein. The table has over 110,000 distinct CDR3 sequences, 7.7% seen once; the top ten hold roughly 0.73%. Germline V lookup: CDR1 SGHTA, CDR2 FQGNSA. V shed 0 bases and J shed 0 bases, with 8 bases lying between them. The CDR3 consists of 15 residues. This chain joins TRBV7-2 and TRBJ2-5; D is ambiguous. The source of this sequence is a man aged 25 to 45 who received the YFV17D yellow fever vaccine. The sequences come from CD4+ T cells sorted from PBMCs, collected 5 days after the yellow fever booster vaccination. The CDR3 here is CASSLAVRDQETQYF. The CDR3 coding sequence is TGTGCCAGCAGCTTAGCGGTTCGGGACCAAGAGACCCAGTACTTC. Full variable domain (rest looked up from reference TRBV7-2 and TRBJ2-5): GAGVSQSPSNKVTEKGKDVELRCDPISGHTALYWYRQSLGQGLEFLIYFQGNSAPDKSGLPSDRFSAERTGGSVSTLTIQRTQQEDSAVYLCASSLAVRDQETQYFGPGTRLLVL.